Listed below are T cell receptor beta chains from one sample, sequenced in a study of OX40 agonist ivuxolimab in advanced cancers. TCRdb keeps only in-frame clones here, not all; method: immunoSEQ multiplex PCR. The profile shows under 90,000 clones, about 93% of them singletons. Source: CD4+ or CD8+ T cells sorted from blood, taken in a trial of the OX40 agonist ivuxolimab. These receptors all stem from an adult with an advanced solid tumor such as melanoma, head and neck, liver or kidney cancer. Both conserved end residues are trimmed from each CDR3. A D gene is named only where the DNA matches it firmly.

V gene	J gene	D gene	CDR3 protein
TRBV30	TRBJ2-5	TRBD2	AWSVQAGGPETQY
TRBV18	TRBJ1-1	NA	ASSPAGHTNTEAF
TRBV6-1	TRBJ1-6	NA	ASSELVGFGSPLH
TRBV11-2	TRBJ1-5	NA	ASSLGGGVGGNQPQH
TRBV5-4	TRBJ1-1	TRBD1	ASSFGTGDTEAF
TRBV7-2	TRBJ2-3	NA	ASSLAAFTDTQY
TRBV7-2	TRBJ2-1	TRBD2	ASNLQGLGDNEQF
TRBV5-4	TRBJ2-1	TRBD1	ASTHTGTGSYNEQF
TRBV4-2	TRBJ2-5	TRBD1	ASSQDIAPRGSETQY
TRBV7-9	TRBJ2-1	NA	ASSLDPGRSYNEQF
TRBV2	TRBJ2-1	NA	ASSPSGGGGQF
TRBV19	TRBJ2-7	NA	ASSIGGANLEQY
TRBV15	TRBJ1-5	NA	ATSRDRGAINQPQH
TRBV5-5	TRBJ1-2	TRBD1	ASSLGGGPKYGYT
TRBV5-4	TRBJ2-1	TRBD2	ASSLGGSSGSHEQF
TRBV5-1	TRBJ2-7	TRBD1	ASSLIGGTGGSHEQY
TRBV28	TRBJ1-1	TRBD1	ASSPRTGFSEAF
TRBV25-1	TRBJ1-2	TRBD1	ASSRTGVGYT
TRBV9	TRBJ2-7	NA	ASSSRTGTDEQY
TRBV6-1	TRBJ2-7	TRBD1	ASSGGTGLPYEQY
TRBV5-1	TRBJ2-5	TRBD2	ASSEGGGWMETQY
TRBV5-1	TRBJ2-5	NA	ASSTGDFQETQY
TRBV10-2	TRBJ2-7	NA	ASSESGAYEQY
TRBV6-6	TRBJ1-1	TRBD1	AISGTANTEAF
TRBV16	TRBJ1-2	NA	ASSQQGFNYGYT
TRBV7-9	TRBJ1-1	TRBD1	ASSLGQGNEAF
TRBV10-3	TRBJ2-7	NA	AICPATSSYEQY
TRBV29-1	TRBJ1-4	NA	SVARGSTNEKLF
TRBV7-2	TRBJ2-7	NA	ASSLTSSNEQY
TRBV7-9	TRBJ2-7	TRBD2	ASSLGGGANEQY
TRBV10-3	TRBJ2-5	TRBD1	AISPGTGVETQY
TRBV4-3	TRBJ2-5	NA	ASSQDPRGQETQY
TRBV5-1	TRBJ2-1	TRBD1	ASSPDRGWAEQF
TRBV7-2	TRBJ1-2	NA	ASSIGGTYYGYT
TRBV28	TRBJ1-1	TRBD1	ASSFPGQGAEGAEAF
TRBV14	TRBJ2-5	TRBD2	ASSQDGPPSGGVRKTQY
TRBV2	TRBJ2-5	NA	ASSWTVQETQY
TRBV18	TRBJ2-5	TRBD1	ASSPHSTGSQETQY
TRBV5-8	TRBJ2-5	NA	ASSLGKRETQY
TRBV25-1	TRBJ1-2	NA	ASSESPLGGYGYT
TRBV7-9	TRBJ1-4	NA	ASSLGGGGVEKLF
TRBV18	TRBJ2-1	TRBD2	ASSSTSGYNEQF
TRBV7-2	TRBJ2-5	TRBD1	ASSPGQGQETQY
TRBV11-3	TRBJ2-5	NA	ASSRTSLSAQY
TRBV5-1	TRBJ2-1	NA	ASSLAALSYNEQF
TRBV27	TRBJ2-2	TRBD2	ASSSGRSGELF
TRBV2	TRBJ2-7	NA	ASSDYYEQY
TRBV4-2	TRBJ2-2	NA	ASSQGSSAPHTGELF
TRBV2	TRBJ2-3	NA	ASSPGLSDTQY
TRBV6-5	TRBJ1-1	NA	ASSETGNTEAF
TRBV4-3	TRBJ1-6	NA	ASSRNHGEESPLH
TRBV10-3	TRBJ1-4	TRBD1	AARDREANEKLF